Each of the 20 T cell receptor beta chains below was sequenced from the same sample in a study of blood T cell repertoires in COVID-19. Using immunoSEQ multiplex PCR, the repertoire was profiled, and TCRdb retains in-frame clones only, with some absent. The sample shows some 110,000 clones, about two thirds of them seen only once. Material for sequencing was peripheral blood. The source of these receptors is a human donor with acute or convalescent COVID-19. The donor label of this sample is uncertain.

This chain uses TRBV4-2 with TRBJ1-5; the match to TRBD1 covers 7 bases. The CDR3 sequence is 17 residues long. Germline V CDR1 and CDR2: LGHNA, YNFKEQ. V lost 0 bases and J lost 4; bases outside the gene matches: 9. The CDR3 here is CASSQEHRGPVNQPQHF. The CDR3, as DNA: TGTGCCAGCAGCCAAGAACACAGGGGACCAGTGAATCAGCCCCAGCATTTT.

This clone is a singleton in its sample. The chain joins TRBV2 to TRBJ2-5; 14 bases match TRBD2. V lost 9 bases and J lost 5; bases outside the gene matches: 8. The CDR3 is 15 residues long. In germline, CDR1 is SNHLY, CDR2 FYNNEI. The CDR3, as DNA: TGTGCCAGTGGGACTAGCGGGAGTGGGAAGGAGACCCAGTACTTC. Translation gives CASGTSGSGKETQYF.

This clone was picked up one time. J is TRBJ2-1 and V is TRBV5-1, with TRBD1 identical over 8 bases. With 4 bases clipped from V and 9 bases from J, the junction kept 9 bases outside the gene matches. The CDR3 is 14 amino acids. CDR1 is SGHRS, CDR2 YFSETQ, per germline. The CDR3 region is CASSPGQGGGEQFF. CDR3 bases: TGCGCCAGCAGCCCCGGACAGGGTGGAGGTGAGCAGTTCTTC.

This chain joins TRBV7-2 and TRBJ1-4; 8 bases line up with TRBD1. The CDR3 loop spans 13 amino acids. CDR1 is SGHTA, CDR2 FQGNSA, per germline. V lost 4 bases, J lost 7 bases, and 2 bases stayed unmatched. The CDR3 sequence is CASSSDRAEKLFF. The DNA of the CDR3 is TGTGCCAGCAGCTCGGACAGGGCTGAAAAACTGTTTTTT.

CDR3 nucleotides: TGTGCCAGCAGCGTAGATGGATGGACAGGGGGTAACTATGGCTACACCTTC. This codes for CASSVDGWTGGNYGYTF. The chain combines TRBV9 with TRBJ1-2; 10 bases map to TRBD1. Trimming took 0 bases from V and 1 from J; bases not matched to a gene: 6. Germline assignment: CDR1 SGDLS and CDR2 YYNGEE. The CDR3 runs 17 residues. The full variable domain, completed using reference TRBV9 and TRBJ1-2, is DSGVTQTPKHLITATGQRVTLRCSPRSGDLSVYWYQQSLDQGLQFLIQYYNGEERAKGNILERFSAQQFPDLHSELNLSSLELGDSALYFCASSVDGWTGGNYGYTFGSGTRLTVV.

The sample holds one count of this clone. This chain joins TRBV4-2 and TRBJ1-4; 9 bases match TRBD1. Germline lookup yields CDR1 LGHNA and CDR2 YNFKEQ. V lost 1 base, J lost 3 bases, and 3 bases stayed unmatched. The CDR3 covers 16 residues. The CDR3 nucleotides read TGTGCCAGCAGCCAAGGACAGGGGGGGGCTAATGAAAAACTGTTTTTT. As protein: CASSQGQGGANEKLFF.

The table lists this clone with a count of one. V is TRBV19 and J is TRBJ2-4; D possibly corresponds to TRBD2 (6 bases). The V end lost 5 bases, the J end lost 7 bases, and 9 bases lay between the germline ends. Looked up from germline, CDR1 is LNHDA and CDR2 is SQIVND (reference sequence). The CDR3 extends over 12 amino acids. The CDR3: CASSPAGNIQYF. CDR3 sequence (DNA): TGTGCCAGTAGTCCGGCGGGGAACATTCAGTACTTC.

The gene calls are TRBV5-1 and TRBJ1-3, with TRBD1 matching over 8 bases. This CDR3 has 14 amino acids. V trimming: 3 bases; J trimming: 2 bases; junction bases outside the gene matches: 1. Germline loops: CDR1 SGHRS, CDR2 YFSETQ. This CDR3 is CASSSGGTGNTIYF. In nucleotides, the CDR3 is TGCGCCAGCAGCTCAGGGGGCACTGGAAACACCATATATTTT.

V and J are TRBV7-8 and TRBJ1-2; TRBD1 might be the D (5 bases). Per germline, CDR1 SGHVS and CDR2 FQNEAQ. Trimming stripped 5 bases from V and 0 bases from J, with 13 bases between. The CDR3 totals 15 residues. In nucleotides, the CDR3 is TGTGCCAGCAGCCTGATAGCCAGGGCTAACTATGGCTACACCTTC. Its protein is CASSLIARANYGYTF.

This clone was picked up a small number of times. As DNA, the CDR3 is TGTGCCAGCAGCCAAGCCGACAGCTTCTATAATTCACCCCTCCACTTT. This codes for CASSQADSFYNSPLHF. This chain uses TRBV3-1 (or the pseudogene TRBV3-2) with TRBJ1-6, with D possibly matching TRBD1 (5 bases). The germline V and J ends were trimmed by 1 base and 3 bases, with 10 bases remaining between them. The length of the CDR3 is 16 residues. Germline CDR1 reads LGHDT; CDR2 reads YNNKEL (reference sequence).

This chain uses TRBV6-5 with TRBJ2-7; 11 bases match TRBD1. Trimming at V came to 5 bases and at J to 3 bases, leaving 3 bases not matched to a gene. Germline CDR1 MNHEY, CDR2 SVGAGI. The CDR3 covers 14 residues. The CDR3, as DNA: TGTGCCAGCAGTAGGGACAGGGGGAACTACGAGCAGTACTTC. Its protein product is CASSRDRGNYEQYF.

The chain has TRBV6-5 and TRBJ1-1; D is possibly TRBD1 (5 bases). Looked up from germline, CDR1 is MNHEY and CDR2 is SVGAGI. This CDR3 is built from 12 residues. Trimming cost V 5 bases and J 4 bases, with 8 bases left between them. The chain's CDR3 is CASSRQGTEAFF. Written as DNA, the CDR3 is TGTGCCAGCAGTCGCCAGGGCACTGAAGCTTTCTTT.

This clone appeared once. The chain uses TRBV18 and TRBJ2-1; perhaps TRBD2 as D (5 bases). Germline values: CDR1 KGHSH, CDR2 LQKENI. The CDR3 has 14 residues. V was clipped by 3 bases and J by 8 bases, with 14 bases between them. CDR3 DNA sequence: TGTGCCAGCTCACCTCCGGGTTCGGGGTATGAGCAGTTCTTC. Translated, it gives CASSPPGSGYEQFF.

This chain uses TRBV6-5 with TRBJ1-2, with 10 nucleotides matching TRBD1. The CDR3 is made up of 14 amino acids. Germline CDR1 MNHEY, CDR2 SVGAGI. Trimming took 8 bases from V and 4 from J; bases not matched to a gene: 7. For the CDR3, the DNA is TGTGCCAGCGCTCGGACAGGGGGTGTCTATGGCTACACCTTC. This gives the protein CASARTGGVYGYTF.

V usage is TRBV6-1 and J usage is TRBJ2-2; D gene ambiguous. Trimming took 2 bases from V and 6 from J, leaving 13 bases between them. Germline V gene sequence: CDR1 MNHNS, CDR2 SASEGT. The CDR3 is 15 amino acids. The DNA for the CDR3 is TGTGCCAGCAGTGAATCCCTTGCAGGCGCCGGGGAGCTGTTTTTT. This codes for CASSESLAGAGELFF.

The chain has TRBV6-1 and TRBJ1-1; 9 nucleotides agree with TRBD1. This CDR3 region has 13 residues. Looked up from germline, CDR1 is MNHNS and CDR2 is SASEGT. Unmatched junction bases numbered 5, after V lost 2 bases and J lost 10 bases. For the CDR3, the DNA is TGTGCCAGCAGTGAATTGTACAGGGGGCTAGCTTTCTTT. Translated, it gives CASSELYRGLAFF.

There are a few counts of this clone. This rearrangement joins TRBV5-8 to TRBJ1-2; D ambiguous. This CDR3 is built from 13 residues. Germline values: CDR1 SGHTS, CDR2 YDEGEE. Deletions cut 2 bases from V and 3 bases from J, with 8 bases between. CDR3 bases: TGTGCCAGCAGCTTTGGGGAGCACTATGGCTACACCTTC. Its translation: CASSFGEHYGYTF.

The J gene is TRBJ1-5, the V gene TRBV4-1; D is unclear. Trimming pared 3 bases from V and 5 bases from J, leaving 8 bases between. Looked up from germline, CDR1 is MGHRA and CDR2 is YSYEKL. CDR3 length equals 13 residues. The CDR3 DNA reads TGCGCCAGCAGCCAGAGGAACGATCAGCCCCAGCATTTT. It specifies CASSQRNDQPQHF.

This clone was recorded a few times. V usage is TRBV27 and J usage is TRBJ2-3; no firm D call. Trimming took 3 bases from V and 2 from J, leaving 6 bases between them. Germline loops: CDR1 MNHEY, CDR2 SMNVEV (reference sequence). This CDR3 is built from 13 residues. The CDR3 protein is CASSLGITDTQYF. The CDR3 DNA reads TGTGCCAGCAGTTTGGGCATCACAGATACGCAGTATTTT.

The J gene is TRBJ1-2, the V gene TRBV15; TRBD1 is a possible D gene (6 bases). This CDR3 is built from 15 residues. The V end lost 0 bases, the J end lost 3 bases, and 11 bases lay between the germline ends. Germline assignment: CDR1 LNHNV and CDR2 YYDKDF (reference sequence). The CDR3 region has the DNA TGTGCCACCAGCAGAGAGGGGGCACAGGACTATGGCTACACCTTC. Its translation is CATSREGAQDYGYTF.